Below, 10 T cell receptor beta chains from the same sample are listed, as sequenced in a study of cytomegalovirus exposure and HLA in healthy donors. This PCR relied on a set of 60 Vbeta primers and 13 Jbeta primers. Only in-frame clones appear in the TCRdb table, and some are missing; sequencing was by immunoSEQ multiplex PCR. The sample records about 91,000 clones, around 90% being singletons. The sample was PBMCs. These receptors were taken from a man aged 18 to 35 in good health and CMV-seronegative.

CDR3 DNA: TGTGCCAGCAGCGCCATAGCGGGATTCAACAATGAGCAGTTCTTC. Translation: CASSAIAGFNNEQFF. The chain employs TRBV9 and TRBJ2-1; 8 nucleotides match TRBD2. V was clipped by 3 bases and J by 5 bases; unmatched bases: 7. Germline V gene lookup returns CDR1 SGDLS and CDR2 YYNGEE. The CDR3 runs 15 residues.

The chain couples TRBV28 to TRBJ2-3; a possible D gene is TRBD2 (5 bases). The CDR3 consists of 14 residues. Trimming cost V 3 bases and J 5 bases, with 12 bases left between them. The germline V gene encodes CDR1 MDHEN and CDR2 SYDVKM. The CDR3 DNA sequence: TGTGCCAGCAGTTTTTCCCGACGGGGAGATACGCAGTATTTT. This gives the protein CASSFSRRGDTQYF.

The chain carries TRBV5-1 and TRBJ1-2, with 8 bases matching TRBD1. In germline, CDR1 is SGHRS, CDR2 YFSETQ. V shed 3 bases, J shed 8 bases, and the junction held 6 bases outside the gene matches. The CDR3 contains 13 residues. The CDR3 loop is CASSSDRVGGYTF. CDR3 in DNA: TGCGCCAGCAGCTCGGACAGGGTGGGAGGCTACACCTTC.

This chain connects TRBV9 to TRBJ1-2, with D unclear. Germline lookup yields CDR1 SGDLS and CDR2 YYNGEE. Between the trimmed V and J ends, which lost 0 bases and 4 bases, there was a span of 16 bases. The length of the CDR3 is 16 residues. The CDR3 protein is CASSVDVAVAIYGYTF. For the CDR3, the DNA is TGTGCCAGCAGCGTAGACGTGGCGGTAGCTATCTATGGCTACACCTTC.

This clone was seen once. The chain links TRBV19 to TRBJ2-1; 11 positions agree with TRBD2. The germline V gene has CDR1 LNHDA and CDR2 SQIVND (reference sequence). Trimming removed 8 bases from V and 5 bases from J; junction bases left unmatched: 8. This CDR3 spans 15 amino acids. The DNA for the CDR3 is TGTGCCAGTGCGGCTAGCGGGAGGCCCAACAATGAGCAGTTCTTC. Its translation is CASAASGRPNNEQFF.

The gene calls are TRBV12-5 and TRBJ1-1; perhaps TRBD1 as D (6 bases). The V gene lost 6 bases and the J gene lost 0 bases, with 20 bases spanning the gap. The CDR3 is made up of 17 amino acids. CDR1 LGHNT and CDR2 FRNRAP come from the germline V gene. In DNA form, the CDR3 reads TGTGCTAGTGGCCAAACCATGTACAGGGACATGAACACTGAAGCTTTCTTT. This sequence encodes CASGQTMYRDMNTEAFF.

The rearrangement joins TRBV5-1 to TRBJ2-1, with D maybe TRBD2 (5 bases). There are 15 residues in the CDR3. Per the germline V gene, CDR1 is SGHRS and CDR2 is YFSETQ. V lost 4 bases and J 2 bases, leaving 13 bases between the germline ends. CDR3 sequence reads: CASSVPAGPYNEQFF. The CDR3 nucleotides read TGCGCCAGCAGCGTACCCGCGGGCCCCTACAATGAGCAGTTCTTC.

This rearrangement joins TRBV28 to TRBJ2-1; D might be TRBD2 (5 bases). CDR3 length equals 16 residues. Trimming removed 6 bases from V and 0 bases from J, with 15 bases in between. The germline CDR1 and CDR2 sequences are MDHEN and SYDVKM. This chain's CDR3 is CASSLPRGSSYNEQFF. Here the CDR3 DNA reads TGTGCCAGCAGCCTGCCCCGGGGTAGCTCCTACAATGAGCAGTTCTTC.

The V and J genes are TRBV6-5 and TRBJ2-5; D not resolved. The V gene lost 4 bases and the J gene lost 1 base, with 13 bases spanning the gap. In germline, CDR1 is MNHEY, CDR2 SVGAGI. CDR3 length: 15 amino acids. The chain's CDR3 is CASSSLRGIQETQYF. The DNA for the CDR3 is TGTGCCAGCAGTTCCCTACGAGGAATCCAAGAGACCCAGTACTTC.

V gene TRBV4-3 combines with J gene TRBJ1-2; D gene ambiguous. V was clipped by 0 bases and J by 8 bases, with 13 bases between them. This CDR3 contains 14 residues. CDR1 is LGHNA, CDR2 YSLEER, per germline. The CDR3 nucleotides read TGCGCCAGCAGCCAAGATGGAGGGCTTCGGGGCTACACCTTC. Translated: CASSQDGGLRGYTF.